This T cell receptor beta chain was sequenced in a study of PD-1 blockade in classical Hodgkin lymphoma. On the study more broadly: Intravenous delivery of nivolumab at 3 mg/kg to patients occurred every 2 weeks.

Germline V lookup: CDR1 SGHRS, CDR2 YFSETQ. The CDR3 runs 16 residues. With 3 bases removed from V and 0 bases from J, the gap between germline ends came to 13 bases. This clone has a single count. Documented time point: cycle 4 day 1 (C4D1), after 5 to 7 weeks of nivolumab. Every patient experienced relapse after autologous stem cell transplantation, and brentuximab vedotin exposure varied. Generated by immunoSEQ multiplex PCR, the TCRdb table keeps only in-frame clones and is missing some. The profile shows more than 40,000 clones, roughly 78% of them singletons. The chain is built from TRBV5-1 and TRBJ1-3; D is unclear. This sample comprised peripheral blood mononuclear cells (PBMCs), obtained before the fourth cycle of nivolumab. The TCR was taken from a human donor with classical Hodgkin lymphoma. The CDR3 sequence is CASSSRPLSSGNTIYF. The CDR3 bases are TGCGCCAGCAGCTCTCGACCACTTTCCTCTGGAAACACCATATATTTT.